The 32 T cell receptor beta chains given below trace back to one sample, sequenced in a study of PD-1 blockade in mismatch repair-deficient tumors. Only in-frame clones appear in the TCRdb table, and some are missing; sequencing was by immunoSEQ multiplex PCR. Counted here are about 49,000 clones, around 77% occurring once; the ten biggest clones make up around 3.5%. Material: PBMCs, obtained before pembrolizumab treatment. These receptors all stem from an adult with mismatch repair-deficient cancer.

This chain joins TRBV27 and TRBJ2-7, with D perhaps being TRBD1 or TRBD2 (5 bases each). Germline V lookup: CDR1 MNHEY, CDR2 SMNVEV (reference sequence). V was cut by 4 bases and J by 3 bases, with 10 bases left in between. The CDR3 length is 13 residues. CDR3 amino acids: CASSWGSNYEQYF. In nucleotides, the CDR3 is TGTGCCAGCAGTTGGGGGAGCAACTACGAGCAGTACTTC.

The chain uses TRBV6-1 and TRBJ2-2; D possibly corresponds to TRBD1 (6 bases). The germline V gene encodes CDR1 MNHNS and CDR2 SASEGT. V was shortened by 7 bases and J by 6 bases, with 18 bases between the two germline ends. The CDR3 sequence is 15 residues long. For the CDR3, the DNA is TGTGCCAGCAACCTGAACAGGGCCATAGCCGGGGAGCTGTTTTTT. Its translation: CASNLNRAIAGELFF.

V gene TRBV15 combines with J gene TRBJ1-2; 9 bases match TRBD1. Germline-derived CDR1 and CDR2 are LNHNV and YYDKDF (reference sequence). V shed 5 bases, J shed 4 bases, and the junction held 8 bases outside the gene matches. This CDR3 contains 15 residues. CDR3 nucleotides: TGTGCCACCAGCCCACGGACAGGGGAGGTCTATGGCTACACCTTC. As protein: CATSPRTGEVYGYTF. The complete variable domain, with remaining parts taken from reference TRBV15 and TRBJ1-2, reads DAMVIQNPRYQVTQFGKPVTLSCSQTLNHNVMYWYQQKSSQAPKLLFHYYDKDFNNEADTPDNFQSRRPNTSFCFLDIRSPGLGDTAMYLCATSPRTGEVYGYTFGSGTRLTVV.

This clone came up once. The V call is TRBV11-2, the J call TRBJ2-4; 9 nucleotides agree with TRBD2. The CDR3 has 15 residues. Germline V gene sequence: CDR1 SGHAT, CDR2 FQNNGV. With V trimmed by 0 bases and J by 8 bases, 5 bases remained unmatched. The CDR3 protein is CASSLDPGLAHIQYF. CDR3 DNA sequence: TGTGCCAGCAGCTTAGACCCGGGACTAGCACACATTCAGTACTTC.

This chain joins TRBV29-1 and TRBJ2-3; TRBD1 is a possible D gene (6 bases). CDR1 and CDR2 (germline): SQVTM, ANQGSEA. The CDR3 length is 13 residues. V lost 3 bases and J 4 bases, leaving 11 bases between the germline ends. The CDR3 sequence: CSVEAGGADTQYF. The CDR3 region has the DNA TGCAGCGTTGAGGCTGGGGGCGCAGATACGCAGTATTTT.

The chain uses TRBV4-2 and TRBJ1-1; TRBD1 matches 7 bases. Per germline, CDR1 LGHNA and CDR2 YNFKEQ. Trimming cost V 5 bases and J 4 bases; bases outside gene matches: 16. The CDR3 covers 17 residues. The CDR3 region is CASSYWTGLEWGTEAFF. The CDR3 nucleotides are TGTGCCAGCAGCTATTGGACAGGTTTGGAATGGGGCACTGAAGCTTTCTTT.

The chain recombines TRBV19 with TRBJ1-3; D unresolved. This CDR3 is 14 amino acids long. Per germline, CDR1 LNHDA and CDR2 SQIVND (reference sequence). Trimming took 3 bases from V and 1 from J, leaving 7 bases between them. CDR3 nucleotides: TGTGCCAGTAGTATTTCGGGTTCTGGAAACACCATATATTTT. Protein sequence: CASSISGSGNTIYF.

CDR3 protein: CSARGANVLTF. CDR3 bases: TGCAGTGCTAGGGGGGCCAACGTCCTGACTTTC. The chain employs TRBV20-1 and TRBJ2-6; no reliable D call. The germline CDR1 and CDR2 sequences are DFQATT and SNEGSKA (reference sequence). This CDR3 comprises 11 residues. The V end lost 3 bases, the J end lost 4 bases, and 1 base lay between the germline ends.

V and J are TRBV6-4 and TRBJ2-1; 9 nucleotides line up with TRBD2. Germline trimming cut 3 bases from V and 5 bases from J; bases unmatched to any gene: 8. Germline CDR1 and CDR2: MRHNA and SNTAGT. CDR3 length: 16 amino acids. As DNA, the CDR3 is TGTGCCAGCAGTGAATTAGCGGGAGCTTTCGACAATGAGCAGTTCTTC. Its translation: CASSELAGAFDNEQFF.

This chain connects TRBV9 to TRBJ1-1, with D unclear. This CDR3 is built from 17 residues. The V gene lost 0 bases and the J gene lost 5 bases, with 20 bases spanning the gap. The germline V gene encodes CDR1 SGDLS and CDR2 YYNGEE. CDR3: CASSVEGLEIKRTEAFF. For the CDR3, the DNA is TGTGCCAGCAGCGTAGAAGGGTTGGAGATAAAACGAACTGAAGCTTTCTTT.

This sequence joins TRBV27 and TRBJ2-7, with 8 nucleotides matching TRBD2. This CDR3 contains 15 residues. Germline CDR1 reads MNHEY; CDR2 reads SMNVEV (reference sequence). V dropped 1 base and J dropped 3; count of bases not matched to a gene: 5. The CDR3 nucleotides are TGTGCCAGCAGTTTATATAGCGGGATTAGCTACGAGCAGTACTTC. Translation gives CASSLYSGISYEQYF.

The chain links TRBV7-6 to TRBJ2-7, with 8 bases that match TRBD2. Germline CDR1 and CDR2: SGHVS and FNYEAQ. The CDR3 is made up of 15 amino acids. Unmatched junction bases numbered 6, after V lost 5 bases and J lost 0 bases. In DNA, the CDR3 is TGTGCCAGCAGCGGACTAGCTGGCGCCTCCTACGAGCAGTACTTC. Translating gives CASSGLAGASYEQYF.

This clone was detected only a few times. The chain couples TRBV4-2 to TRBJ2-7, with TRBD1 matching over 7 bases. V dropped 1 base and J dropped 2; count of bases not matched to a gene: 8. The CDR3 is made up of 16 amino acids. CDR1 and CDR2 from the germline V gene are LGHNA and YNFKEQ. The CDR3 sequence is CASSQVPDRPPYEQYF. CDR3 sequence (DNA): TGTGCCAGCAGCCAAGTTCCGGACAGGCCTCCCTACGAGCAGTACTTC.

The V gene is TRBV7-9, the J gene TRBJ2-3; TRBD2 might be the D (6 bases). Trimming left V 1 base short and J 2 bases short, with 19 bases between. Germline V CDR1 and CDR2: SEHNR, FQNEAQ (reference sequence). This CDR3 has 18 amino acids. The CDR3 reads CASSLEFTGVGSTDTQYF. The DNA for the CDR3 is TGTGCCAGCAGCTTAGAGTTTACGGGGGTGGGGTCCACAGATACGCAGTATTTT. The full variable domain, its missing parts supplied by reference TRBV7-9 and TRBJ2-3, is DTGVSQNPRHKITKRGQNVTFRCDPISEHNRLYWYRQTLGQGPEFLTYFQNEAQLEKSRLLSDRFSAERPKGSFSTLEIQRTEQGDSAMYLCASSLEFTGVGSTDTQYFGPGTRLTVL.

The V and J genes are TRBV5-4 and TRBJ2-7; either TRBD1 or TRBD2 may supply D (5 bases each). Germline CDR1 reads SGHNT; CDR2 reads YYREEE (reference sequence). This CDR3 has 12 amino acids. Trimming left V 4 bases short and J 4 bases short, with 9 bases between. Here the CDR3 reads CASSRDGYEQYF. The CDR3 DNA reads TGTGCCAGCAGCAGGGACGGATACGAGCAGTACTTC.

This chain's CDR3 is CASSPSQGRTNTEAFF. CDR3 nucleotide sequence: TGTGCCAGCAGCCCGTCCCAAGGCAGAACGAACACTGAAGCTTTCTTT. The genes are TRBV9 and TRBJ1-1, with D uncertain. This CDR3 region has 16 residues. The ends were cut back, 4 bases at V and 1 base at J, with 17 bases in the middle. Germline CDR1 and CDR2: SGDLS and YYNGEE.

Only one count was recorded for this clone. The chain has TRBV6-4 and TRBJ2-5; 8 bases are shared with TRBD1. The CDR3 is 16 residues long. Germline V CDR1 and CDR2: MRHNA, SNTAGT. V lost 4 bases and J lost 5; bases outside the gene matches: 12. CDR3 nucleotide sequence: TGTGCCAGCAGTGCCCGTCGCAGGGGGCTTTTCGAGACCCAGTACTTC. Translated: CASSARRRGLFETQYF.

CDR3 in amino acids: CASSSRQTPRDEAFF. CDR3 coding DNA: TGTGCCAGCAGCTCCCGACAGACCCCCCGGGACGAAGCTTTCTTT. The rearrangement links TRBV13 to TRBJ1-1; a weak D match, TRBD1 (5 bases). Germline CDR1 and CDR2: PRHDT and FYEKMQ (reference sequence). CDR3 length: 15 amino acids. Trimming took off 4 bases at V and 8 bases at J, with 20 bases between the two ends.

The J gene is TRBJ1-5, the V gene TRBV19; D is undetermined. The CDR3 loop spans 15 amino acids. Trimming removed 3 bases at V and 4 bases at J, with 13 bases between. Germline V gene lookup returns CDR1 LNHDA and CDR2 SQIVND (reference sequence). The CDR3 DNA follows: TGTGCCAGTAGTATCATTAGCTCAGGTAATCAGCCCCAGCATTTT. Protein product: CASSIISSGNQPQHF.

This chain joins TRBV28 and TRBJ1-3, with D possibly being TRBD1 (5 bases). V dropped 5 bases and J dropped 0 bases, with 8 bases sitting between them. The CDR3 is 14 amino acids. Per germline, CDR1 MDHEN and CDR2 SYDVKM. Here the CDR3 reads CASSPTASGNTIYF. The CDR3 nucleotides read TGTGCCAGCAGTCCGACAGCCTCTGGAAACACCATATATTTT.

In regard to this clone: Additional DNA sequences in this sample encode the identical CDR3. The V and J genes are TRBV11-3 and TRBJ2-1; perhaps TRBD2 as D (5 bases). The CDR3 runs 13 residues. V was shortened by 5 bases and J by 5 bases, with 10 bases between the two germline ends. Germline V gives CDR1 SGHNT, CDR2 YENEEA. The CDR3 here is CASSRGPNNEQFF. DNA of the CDR3: TGTGCCAGCAGCCGAGGGCCGAACAATGAGCAGTTCTTC.

The J gene is TRBJ2-7, the V gene TRBV5-6; TRBD2 matches at 7 bases. V lost 0 bases, J lost 4 bases, and 4 bases stayed unmatched. Germline loops: CDR1 SGHDT, CDR2 YYEEEE. This CDR3 has 14 amino acids. CDR3 amino acids: CASSLGGGSYEQYF. CDR3 sequence (DNA): TGTGCCAGCAGCTTGGGCGGGGGATCATACGAGCAGTACTTC.

The gene calls are TRBV5-5 and TRBJ2-3; D ambiguous. V dropped 6 bases and J dropped 5 bases, with 13 bases sitting between them. Germline V gives CDR1 SGHKS, CDR2 YYEKEE (reference sequence). The CDR3 has 13 amino acids. The CDR3 DNA reads TGTGCCAGCACCTCGACTGGGGAAGATACGCAGTATTTT. Its protein is CASTSTGEDTQYF.

The chain joins TRBV11-1 to TRBJ2-1; 9 bases are a match to TRBD2. CDR3 size: 15 residues. Trimming at V came to 7 bases and at J to 4 bases, leaving 8 bases not matched to a gene. CDR1 is SGHAT, CDR2 FQDESV, per germline (reference sequence). CDR3 nucleotide sequence: TGTGCCAGCAAGTTGGGCGGGAGGGCTTACAATGAGCAGTTCTTC. Translation gives CASKLGGRAYNEQFF. The variable domain in full, with the rest retrieved from reference TRBV11-1 and TRBJ2-1, is EAEVAQSPRYKITEKSQAVAFWCDPISGHATLYWYRQILGQGPELLVQFQDESVVDDSQLPKDRFSAERLKGVDSTLKIQPAELGDSAMYLCASKLGGRAYNEQFFGPGTRLTVL.

The genes are TRBV19 and TRBJ2-7; the D is unclear. Germline CDR1 LNHDA, CDR2 SQIVND (reference sequence). Trimming removed 0 bases at V and 3 bases at J, with 12 bases between. This CDR3 region has 15 residues. CDR3 DNA sequence: TGTGCCAGTAGTATAGATGGTGGCGACGTCTACGAGCAGTACTTC. Translation gives CASSIDGGDVYEQYF.

Relative to its sample, this clone is medium-sized. V gene TRBV5-8 combines with J gene TRBJ2-7; D not resolved. Trimming pared 2 bases from V and 4 bases from J, leaving 10 bases between. Germline V CDR1 and CDR2: SGHTS, YDEGEE. CDR3 size: 13 residues. The CDR3 loop is CASSFEPRYEQYF. CDR3 bases: TGTGCCAGCAGCTTTGAGCCCCGATACGAGCAGTACTTC.

This chain links TRBV27 with TRBJ1-5; tentatively, D is TRBD1 (6 bases). Trimming removed 5 bases at V and 4 bases at J, with 12 bases between. The V gene's germline CDR1 is MNHEY and CDR2 SMNVEV (reference sequence). This CDR3 comprises 14 residues. The CDR3 coding sequence is TGTGCCAGCAGTCCAAACGGACAGAATCAGCCCCAGCATTTT. It is translated as CASSPNGQNQPQHF.

This rearrangement joins TRBV29-1 to TRBJ2-1, with D possibly matching TRBD2 (6 bases). CDR3 length equals 14 residues. V was pared by 7 bases and J by 6 bases, with 19 bases between. Germline V CDR1 and CDR2: SQVTM, ANQGSEA. The CDR3 region has the DNA TGCAGCGCCCCGGGACTCCTTGGGCTCAATGAGCAGTTCTTC. Translating gives CSAPGLLGLNEQFF.

The gene calls are TRBV7-3 and TRBJ2-1; 10 bases map to TRBD2. CDR3 length: 15 amino acids. CDR1 SGHTA and CDR2 FQGTGA come from the germline V gene. V shed 5 bases and J 5 bases; nucleotides not matched to a gene: 6. This CDR3 is CASSLTSGQNNEQFF. CDR3 DNA: TGTGCCAGCAGCCTGACTAGCGGGCAAAACAATGAGCAGTTCTTC.

This clone was found a few times. The chain is built from TRBV2 and TRBJ1-5, with 8 bases lining up with TRBD1. With 4 bases clipped from V and 8 bases from J, the junction kept 10 bases outside the gene matches. This CDR3 contains 15 residues. From germline, CDR1 is SNHLY and CDR2 FYNNEI. The CDR3 spells CASSAQDRVLEPQHF. The CDR3 bases are TGTGCCAGCAGTGCCCAGGACAGGGTTCTAGAGCCCCAGCATTTT.

CDR3 nucleotides: TGTGCCAGCAGCTTCGAGGCGACTAGCGTCTACAATGAGCAGTTCTTC. Encoded protein: CASSFEATSVYNEQFF. The V gene is TRBV7-6, the J gene TRBJ2-1, with 8 bases aligning to TRBD2. Germline loops: CDR1 SGHVS, CDR2 FNYEAQ. The junction had 7 bases not matched to a gene; V was cut back by 3 bases and J by 3 bases. The CDR3 has 16 amino acids.

The chain carries TRBV5-1 and TRBJ2-4; maybe TRBD2 (5 bases). The CDR3 contains 14 residues. V was trimmed by 6 bases and J by 7 bases, leaving 17 bases between them. The V gene's germline CDR1 is SGHRS and CDR2 YFSETQ. DNA for the CDR3: TGCGCCAGCACATACACCCCGGGGAGCAACATTCAGTACTTC. It specifies CASTYTPGSNIQYF.